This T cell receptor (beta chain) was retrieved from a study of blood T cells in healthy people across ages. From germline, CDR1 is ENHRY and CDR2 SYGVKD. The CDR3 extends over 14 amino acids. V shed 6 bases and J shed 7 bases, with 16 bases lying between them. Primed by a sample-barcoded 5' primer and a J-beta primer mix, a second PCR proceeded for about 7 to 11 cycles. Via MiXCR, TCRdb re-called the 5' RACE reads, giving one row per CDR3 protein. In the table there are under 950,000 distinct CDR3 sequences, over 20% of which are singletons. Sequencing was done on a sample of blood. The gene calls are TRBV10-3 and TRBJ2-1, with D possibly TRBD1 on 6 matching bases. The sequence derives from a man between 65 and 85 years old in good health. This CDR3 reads CAIRAGTSDNEQFF. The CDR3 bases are TGTGCCATCAGGGCCGGGACATCGGATAATGAGCAGTTCTTC.